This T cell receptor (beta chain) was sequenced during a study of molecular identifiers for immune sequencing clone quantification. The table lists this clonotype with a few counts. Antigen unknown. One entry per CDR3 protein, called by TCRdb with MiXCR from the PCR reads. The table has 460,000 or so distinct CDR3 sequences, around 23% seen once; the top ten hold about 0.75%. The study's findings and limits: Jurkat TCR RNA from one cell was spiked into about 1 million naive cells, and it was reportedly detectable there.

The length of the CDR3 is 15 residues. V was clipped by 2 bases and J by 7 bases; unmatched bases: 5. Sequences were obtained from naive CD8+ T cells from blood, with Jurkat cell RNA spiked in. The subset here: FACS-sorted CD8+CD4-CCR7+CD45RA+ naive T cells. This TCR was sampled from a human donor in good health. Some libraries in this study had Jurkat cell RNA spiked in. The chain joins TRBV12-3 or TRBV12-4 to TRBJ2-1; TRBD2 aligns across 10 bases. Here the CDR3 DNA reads TGTGCCAGCAGTTTACTAGCGGGAGTTTTTAATGAGCAGTTCTTC. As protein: CASSLLAGVFNEQFF.